This T cell receptor (beta chain) was found in a study of blood T cell repertoires in COVID-19. Repertoires were generated with immunoSEQ multiplex PCR, while TCRdb's copy carries only in-frame clones and drops some. The sample has approximately 87,000 clones, approximately 80% seen once. The CDR3 covers 15 residues. Germline V gene sequence: CDR1 MNHEY, CDR2 SVGAGI. With 8 bases clipped from V and 6 bases from J, the junction kept 14 bases outside the gene matches. The chain has TRBV6-5 and TRBJ1-2; 8 positions match TRBD1. The sequenced material came from peripheral blood. The sequence derives from a woman of 80 years or more with acute or convalescent COVID-19. CDR3 residues: CASYNFRGPGDGYTF. The DNA for the CDR3 is TGTGCCAGCTATAACTTCAGGGGGCCGGGGGATGGCTACACCTTC.